This TCR beta chain originates from a study of yellow fever vaccine responses in identical twins. TCRdb itself ran the RT-PCR reads through MiXCR, one entry per CDR3 protein. The profile shows approximately 640 distinct CDR3 sequences, around two thirds of them singletons. Study-wide results and caveats: Twins' vaccine T cell response reportedly gave the appearance of partial convergence and partial personalization.

Turning to this clonotype: Its matching antigen is unknown.

Trimming removed 3 bases from V and 7 bases from J; junction bases left unmatched: 15. This CDR3 has 17 residues. The germline V gene encodes CDR1 LGHNA and CDR2 YNFKEQ. The chain recombines TRBV4-2 with TRBJ2-1; 7 bases line up with TRBD1. This material consisted of T cells from blood (PBMCs), unsorted or a sorted subset (not recorded which), taken before or after yellow fever vaccination (not recorded which). This TCR came from a female donor who received the yellow fever vaccine. CDR3 protein: CASSHPSTGLVVNEQFF. In DNA form, the CDR3 reads TGTGCCAGCAGCCACCCATCGACAGGGTTAGTGGTAAATGAGCAGTTCTTC.